This T cell receptor (beta chain) comes out of a study of T cells in Graves' hyperthyroidism and ophthalmopathy. In the case of this clonotype: This may be a read error: a much more frequent sequence differs by one nucleotide.

Germline V gene sequence: CDR1 SGHNT, CDR2 YYREEE (reference sequence). The CDR3 sequence is 14 residues long. The CDR3 regions of TCR beta were amplified from RNA transcripts. Carried out on the TCR CDR3, a first-round RT-PCR used the HTBI primer set. MiXCR, run by TCRdb on the multiplex PCR reads, gives a single entry per CDR3 protein. This repertoire shows about 580,000 distinct CDR3 sequences, around 42% found once; its top ten account for about 8.3%. Over 18 months, lack of ophthalmopathy progression marked Graves' hyperthyroidism as stable. Patients were excluded because of uncontrolled infection, other autoimmune disease, pregnancy or lactation.

J is TRBJ2-7 and V is TRBV5-4; maybe TRBD2 (6 bases). This TCR derives from a young woman with Graves' hyperthyroidism. Sequencing was performed on peripheral blood or thyroid tissue (not recorded which). CDR3 amino acids: CASSLYGSPYEQDF. In DNA, the CDR3 is TGTGCCAGCAGCTTGTACGGGAGTCCCTACGAGCAGGACTTC.